The T cell receptor beta chain under discussion was sequenced for a study of technical replicates of blood from a few donors. Sequenced by immunoSEQ multiplex PCR; TCRdb stores in-frame clones only, minus some. The profile shows about 70,000 clones, about 94% of them singletons. Sequencing was carried out using T cells isolated from PBMCs. This TCR was recovered from a human donor in good health.

The CDR3 sequence is CASSPRQGGQGADGYTF. The CDR3 nucleotides are TGTGCCAGCAGCCCCCGTCAAGGGGGACAGGGGGCTGACGGCTACACCTTC. The chain employs TRBV7-2 and TRBJ1-2; 12 bases align to TRBD1. The junction had 15 bases not matched to a gene; V was cut back by 5 bases and J by 8 bases. This CDR3 has 17 amino acids. Germline V gene data show CDR1 as SGHTA and CDR2 as FQGNSA.